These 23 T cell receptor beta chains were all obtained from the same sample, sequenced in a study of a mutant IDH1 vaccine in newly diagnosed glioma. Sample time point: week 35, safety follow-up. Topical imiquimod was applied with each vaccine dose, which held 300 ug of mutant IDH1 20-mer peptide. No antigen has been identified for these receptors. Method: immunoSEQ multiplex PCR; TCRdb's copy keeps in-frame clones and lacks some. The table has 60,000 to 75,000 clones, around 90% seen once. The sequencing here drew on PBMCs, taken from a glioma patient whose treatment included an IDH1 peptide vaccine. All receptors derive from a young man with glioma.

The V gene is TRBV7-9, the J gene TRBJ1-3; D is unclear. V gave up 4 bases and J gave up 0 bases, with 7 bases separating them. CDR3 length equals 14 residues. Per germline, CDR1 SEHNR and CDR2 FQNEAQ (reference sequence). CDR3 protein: CASSSRSSGNTIYF. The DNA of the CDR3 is TGTGCCAGCAGCTCGCGCAGCTCTGGAAACACCATATATTTT.

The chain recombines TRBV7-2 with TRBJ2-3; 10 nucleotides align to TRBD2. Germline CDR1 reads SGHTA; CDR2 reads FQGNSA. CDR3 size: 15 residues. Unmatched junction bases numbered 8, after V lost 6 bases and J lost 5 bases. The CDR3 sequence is CASRASGGAGDTQYF. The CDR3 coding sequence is TGTGCCAGCAGGGCCAGCGGGGGGGCAGGAGATACGCAGTATTTT.

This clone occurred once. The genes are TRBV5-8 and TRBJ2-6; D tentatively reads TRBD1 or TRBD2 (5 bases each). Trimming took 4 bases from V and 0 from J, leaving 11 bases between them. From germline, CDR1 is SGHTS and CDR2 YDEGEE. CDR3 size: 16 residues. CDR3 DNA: TGTGCCAGCAGCCCCGGGACGGCCTCTGGGGCCAACGTCCTGACTTTC. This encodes CASSPGTASGANVLTF.

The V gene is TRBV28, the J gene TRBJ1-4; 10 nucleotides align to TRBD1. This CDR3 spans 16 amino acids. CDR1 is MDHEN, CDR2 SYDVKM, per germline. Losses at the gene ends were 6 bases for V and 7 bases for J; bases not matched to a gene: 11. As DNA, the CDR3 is TGTGCCAGCAGCGACCTCGACGGGGACAGGGGTGAAAAACTGTTTTTT. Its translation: CASSDLDGDRGEKLFF.

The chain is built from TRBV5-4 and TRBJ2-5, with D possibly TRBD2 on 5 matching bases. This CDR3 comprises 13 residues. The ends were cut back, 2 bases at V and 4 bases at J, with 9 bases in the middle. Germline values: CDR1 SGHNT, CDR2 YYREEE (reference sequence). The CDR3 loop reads CASSLKGGETQYF. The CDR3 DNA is TGTGCCAGCAGCTTAAAAGGAGGAGAGACCCAGTACTTC.

CDR3 in amino acids: CASSQGDSYEQYF. CDR3 in DNA: TGCGCCAGCAGCCAAGGGGATAGCTACGAGCAGTACTTC. The chain is built from TRBV4-1 and TRBJ2-7, with D uncertain. The CDR3 totals 13 residues. Germline V lookup: CDR1 MGHRA, CDR2 YSYEKL. V gave up 1 base and J gave up 3 bases, with 7 bases separating them.

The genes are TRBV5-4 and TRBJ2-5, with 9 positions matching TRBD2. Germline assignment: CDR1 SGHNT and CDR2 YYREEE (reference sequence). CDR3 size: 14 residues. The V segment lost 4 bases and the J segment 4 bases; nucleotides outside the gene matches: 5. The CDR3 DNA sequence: TGTGCCAGCAGCCAGCGGGGGGAGGGAGAGACCCAGTACTTC. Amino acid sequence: CASSQRGEGETQYF.

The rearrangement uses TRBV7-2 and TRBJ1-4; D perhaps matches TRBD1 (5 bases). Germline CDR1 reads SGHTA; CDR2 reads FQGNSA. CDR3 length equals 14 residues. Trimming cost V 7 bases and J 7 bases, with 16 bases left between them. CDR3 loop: CASNPGGGSEKLFF. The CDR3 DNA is TGTGCCAGCAACCCCGGGGGAGGGAGTGAAAAACTGTTTTTT.

The CDR3: CASSLRTGGADTQYF. The CDR3 coding sequence is TGTGCCAGTAGTTTGAGAACAGGGGGTGCAGATACGCAGTATTTT. The rearrangement links TRBV19 to TRBJ2-3; 8 bases are shared with TRBD1. The CDR3 totals 15 residues. The junction had 8 bases not matched to a gene; V was cut back by 5 bases and J by 4 bases. From germline, CDR1 is LNHDA and CDR2 SQIVND (reference sequence).

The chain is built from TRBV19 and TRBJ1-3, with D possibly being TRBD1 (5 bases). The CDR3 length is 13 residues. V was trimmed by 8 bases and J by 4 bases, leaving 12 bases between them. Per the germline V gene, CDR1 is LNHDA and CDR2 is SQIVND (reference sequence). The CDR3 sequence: CASYPGEGNTIYF. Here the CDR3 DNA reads TGTGCCAGTTATCCGGGGGAAGGAAACACCATATATTTT.

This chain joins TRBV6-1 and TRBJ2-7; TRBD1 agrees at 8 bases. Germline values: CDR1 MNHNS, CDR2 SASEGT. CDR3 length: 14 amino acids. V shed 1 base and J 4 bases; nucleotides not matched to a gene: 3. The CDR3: CASSEGTGLYEQYF. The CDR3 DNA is TGTGCCAGCAGTGAAGGGACAGGGCTGTACGAGCAGTACTTC.

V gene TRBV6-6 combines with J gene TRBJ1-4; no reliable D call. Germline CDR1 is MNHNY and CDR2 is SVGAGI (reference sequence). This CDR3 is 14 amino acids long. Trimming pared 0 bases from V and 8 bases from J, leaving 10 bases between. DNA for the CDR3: TGTGCCAGCAGTTACTCGATTGCAGTCGAAAAACTGTTTTTT. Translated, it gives CASSYSIAVEKLFF.

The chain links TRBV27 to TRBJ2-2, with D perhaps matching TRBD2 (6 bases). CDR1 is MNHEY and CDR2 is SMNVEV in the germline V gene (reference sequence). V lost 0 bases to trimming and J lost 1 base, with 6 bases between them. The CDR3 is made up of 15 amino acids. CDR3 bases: TGTGCCAGCAGTTTATCGGGGGGGAACACCGGGGAGCTGTTTTTT. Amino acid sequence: CASSLSGGNTGELFF.

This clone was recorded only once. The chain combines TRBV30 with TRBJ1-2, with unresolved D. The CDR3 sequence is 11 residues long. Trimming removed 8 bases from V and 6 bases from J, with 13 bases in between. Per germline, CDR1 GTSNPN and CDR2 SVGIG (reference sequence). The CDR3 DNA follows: TGTGCCCGAGGAGAAGGTGATGGCTACACCTTC. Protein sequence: CARGEGDGYTF.

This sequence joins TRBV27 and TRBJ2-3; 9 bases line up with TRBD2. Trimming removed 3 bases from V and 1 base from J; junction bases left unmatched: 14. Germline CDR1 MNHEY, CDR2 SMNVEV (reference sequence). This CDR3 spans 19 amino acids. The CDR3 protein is CASSLVQVVAGAGTDTQYF. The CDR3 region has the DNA TGTGCCAGCAGTTTGGTGCAGGTGGTAGCGGGGGCGGGCACAGATACGCAGTATTTT.

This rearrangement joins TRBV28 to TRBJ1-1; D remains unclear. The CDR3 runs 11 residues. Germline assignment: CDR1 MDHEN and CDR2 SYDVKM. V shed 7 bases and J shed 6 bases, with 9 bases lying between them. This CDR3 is CASIQPPEAFF. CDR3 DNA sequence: TGTGCCAGCATCCAACCTCCTGAAGCTTTCTTT. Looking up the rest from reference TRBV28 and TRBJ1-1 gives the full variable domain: DVKVTQSSRYLVKRTGEKVFLECVQDMDHENMFWYRQDPGLGLRLIYFSYDVKMKEKGDIPEGYSVSREKKERFSLILESASTNQTSMYLCASIQPPEAFFGQGTRLTVV.

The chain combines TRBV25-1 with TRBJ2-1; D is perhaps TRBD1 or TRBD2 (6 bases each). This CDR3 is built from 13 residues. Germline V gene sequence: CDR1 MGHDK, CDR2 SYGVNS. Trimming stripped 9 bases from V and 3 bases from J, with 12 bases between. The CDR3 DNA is TGTGCCAGTAGGGGGAGGAACTACAATGAGCAGTTCTTC. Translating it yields CASRGRNYNEQFF. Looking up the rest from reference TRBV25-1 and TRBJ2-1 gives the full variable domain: EADIYQTPRYLVIGTGKKITLECSQTMGHDKMYWYQQDPGMELHLIHYSYGVNSTEKGDLSSESTVSRIRTEHFPLTLESARPSHTSQYLCASRGRNYNEQFFGPGTRLTVL.

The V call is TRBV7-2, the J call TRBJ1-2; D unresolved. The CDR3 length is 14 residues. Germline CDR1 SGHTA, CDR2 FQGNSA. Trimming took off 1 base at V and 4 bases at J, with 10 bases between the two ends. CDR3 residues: CASSLVGDGYGYTF. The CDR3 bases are TGTGCCAGCAGCTTAGTTGGGGATGGCTATGGCTACACCTTC.

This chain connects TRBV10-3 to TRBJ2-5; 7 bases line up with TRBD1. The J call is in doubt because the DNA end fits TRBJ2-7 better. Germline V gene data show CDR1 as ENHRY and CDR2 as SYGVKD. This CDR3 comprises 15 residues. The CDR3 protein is CAIRFDREPVYEQYF. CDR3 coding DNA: TGTGCCATCAGGTTTGACAGGGAGCCCGTCTACGAGCAGTACTTC.

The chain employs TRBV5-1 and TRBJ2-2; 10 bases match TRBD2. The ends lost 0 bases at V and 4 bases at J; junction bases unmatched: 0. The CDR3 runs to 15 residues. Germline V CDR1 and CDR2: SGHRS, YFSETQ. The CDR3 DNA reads TGCGCCAGCAGCTTGGGGACTAGCGGCACCGGGGAGCTGTTTTTT. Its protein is CASSLGTSGTGELFF.

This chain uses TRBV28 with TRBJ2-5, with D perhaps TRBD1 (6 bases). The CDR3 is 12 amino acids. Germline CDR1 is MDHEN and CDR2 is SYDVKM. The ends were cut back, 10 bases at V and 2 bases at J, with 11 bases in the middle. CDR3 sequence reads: CATHTGQETQYF. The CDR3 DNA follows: TGTGCCACCCATACAGGGCAAGAGACCCAGTACTTC.

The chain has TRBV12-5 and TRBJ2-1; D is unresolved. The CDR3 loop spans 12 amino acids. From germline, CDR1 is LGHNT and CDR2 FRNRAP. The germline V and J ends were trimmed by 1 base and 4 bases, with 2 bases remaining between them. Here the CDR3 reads CASGLGYNEQFF. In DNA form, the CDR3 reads TGTGCTAGTGGTTTGGGTTACAATGAGCAGTTCTTC.

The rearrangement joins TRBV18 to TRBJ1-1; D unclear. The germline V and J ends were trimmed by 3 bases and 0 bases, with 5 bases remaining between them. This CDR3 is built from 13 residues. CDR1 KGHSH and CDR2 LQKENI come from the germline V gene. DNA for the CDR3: TGTGCCAGCTCACCCACAGTGAACACTGAAGCTTTCTTT. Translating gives CASSPTVNTEAFF.